Listed here are 32 T cell receptor beta chains from one sample, sequenced in a study of neurological immune-mediated disorders. Each CDR3 protein is one row after TCRdb ran MiXCR on the 5' RACE reads. The sample lists around 83,000 distinct CDR3 sequences, approximately 14% seen once, with approximately 7.5% in the top ten. The sequencing sample was made of PBMCs. Receptors were obtained from a woman in her forties or fifties in good health.

This clonotype showed up many times. The chain carries TRBV12-3 or TRBV12-4 and TRBJ2-2; D possibly corresponds to TRBD2 (6 bases). This CDR3 is built from 16 residues. V lost 6 bases, J lost 5 bases, and 19 bases lay in between. CDR3 protein: CASRMEGRGRTGELFF. The CDR3 nucleotides read TGTGCCAGCAGGATGGAGGGGCGGGGTAGGACCGGGGAGCTGTTTTTT.

This clonotype was observed many times. The genes are TRBV5-5 and TRBJ2-5, with a tentative D call TRBD1 (5 bases). The V gene's germline CDR1 is SGHKS and CDR2 YYEKEE (reference sequence). V was cut by 2 bases and J by 3 bases, with 14 bases left in between. The CDR3 covers 15 residues. CDR3 in DNA: TGTGCCAGCAGCTTAACAGGTAGAAGAGAAGAGACCCAGTACTTC. Translated, it gives CASSLTGRREETQYF. The whole variable domain, filled in from reference TRBV5-5 and TRBJ2-5, reads DAGVTQSPTHLIKTRGQQVTLRCSPISGHKSVSWYQQVLGQGPQFIFQYYEKEERGRGNFPDRFSARQFPNYSSELNVNALLLGDSALYLCASSLTGRREETQYFGPGTRLLVL.

The rearrangement uses TRBV27 and TRBJ2-1; TRBD2 matches 10 bases. Germline V lookup: CDR1 MNHEY, CDR2 SMNVEV (reference sequence). V lost 6 bases, J lost 5 bases, and 10 bases stayed unmatched. CDR3 length equals 16 residues. CDR3 coding DNA: TGTGCCAGCAGCCCGATACTAGCGGGAATCGACAATGAGCAGTTCTTC. The encoded protein is CASSPILAGIDNEQFF.

The J gene is TRBJ2-1, the V gene TRBV4-2, with unresolved D. This CDR3 has 14 amino acids. V shed 0 bases and J shed 6 bases, with 9 bases lying between them. The germline V gene encodes CDR1 LGHNA and CDR2 YNFKEQ. CDR3 sequence: CASSQDITLNEQFF. The CDR3, as DNA: TGTGCCAGCAGCCAAGATATTACACTCAATGAGCAGTTCTTC.

This clonotype was seen ten or more times. This chain joins TRBV7-3 and TRBJ2-1; D perhaps matches TRBD2 (6 bases). The CDR3 has 14 residues. V gave up 4 bases and J gave up 5 bases, with 12 bases separating them. The germline gives CDR1 SGHTA, CDR2 FQGTGA. The CDR3 DNA reads TGTGCCAGCAGCTACACCGGGGGACACAATGAGCAGTTCTTC. Translated: CASSYTGGHNEQFF.

This clonotype was seen many times. The junction shows a germline mismatch at one end, possibly a read error. J is TRBJ2-6 and V is TRBV5-1; D is uncertain. Germline V gene lookup returns CDR1 SGHRS and CDR2 YFSETQ. The length of the CDR3 is 16 residues. The CDR3 loop is CASSLEAALSANVLTF. CDR3 nucleotides: TGCGCCAGCAGCTTGGAGGCTGCTCTGTCAGCCAACGTCCTGACCTTC.

By share, this clonotype ranks as medium-sized (0.01 to 0.1%). V usage is TRBV28 and J usage is TRBJ2-3, with D possibly matching TRBD2 (5 bases). In germline, CDR1 is MDHEN, CDR2 SYDVKM. The CDR3 loop spans 14 amino acids. Trimming shortened V by 3 bases and J by 3 bases, and 10 bases separated the two germline ends. Here the CDR3 DNA reads TGTGCCAGCAGTTTCTTGTCGGGAACAGATACGCAGTATTTT. Translated: CASSFLSGTDTQYF.

This clonotype was observed many times. The chain couples TRBV5-1 to TRBJ1-1; D gene uncertain. Germline V gene lookup returns CDR1 SGHRS and CDR2 YFSETQ. This CDR3 contains 13 residues. V lost 0 bases and J lost 1, with 4 bases in between. The DNA for the CDR3 is TGCGCCAGCAGCTTGGACACGAACACTGAAGCTTTCTTT. The encoded protein is CASSLDTNTEAFF.

This clonotype was detected ten times or more. This chain uses TRBV28 with TRBJ2-7; D might be TRBD2 (5 bases). This CDR3 region has 16 residues. CDR1 is MDHEN and CDR2 is SYDVKM in the germline V gene. The V end was cut by 7 bases, the J end by 1 base, with 20 bases between. Here the CDR3 DNA reads TGTGCCAGCACCCCCAGCGGCGGCCCTGGGTCCTACGAGCAGTACTTC. This sequence encodes CASTPSGGPGSYEQYF.

Many counts were recorded for this clonotype. V is TRBV5-1 and J is TRBJ2-7, with TRBD2 matching 9 bases. Germline values: CDR1 SGHRS, CDR2 YFSETQ. The trim removed 2 bases at V and 1 base at J, leaving 4 bases unmatched. The CDR3 length is 15 residues. CDR3 nucleotide sequence: TGCGCCAGCAGCTTACTTAGCGGGGGATCCTACGAGCAGTACTTC. It codes for CASSLLSGGSYEQYF. Supplemented by reference TRBV5-1 and TRBJ2-7, the full variable domain reads KAGVTQTPRYLIKTRGQQVTLSCSPISGHRSVSWYQQTPGQGLQFLFEYFSETQRNKGNFPGRFSGRQFSNSRSEMNVSTLELGDSALYLCASSLLSGGSYEQYFGPGTRLTVT.

The sample holds many counts of this clonotype. J is TRBJ1-1 and V is TRBV7-9; a possible D gene is TRBD1 (5 bases). This CDR3 has 14 residues. Germline CDR1 reads SEHNR; CDR2 reads FQNEAQ (reference sequence). V lost 2 bases and J 10 bases, leaving 17 bases between the germline ends. The chain's CDR3 is CASSLSGPRDGAFF. The CDR3, as DNA: TGTGCCAGCAGCTTAAGTGGGCCAAGGGACGGAGCTTTCTTT.

This clonotype has ten or more counts. The V gene is TRBV7-2, the J gene TRBJ2-1, with D perhaps matching TRBD2 (5 bases). Germline CDR1 and CDR2: SGHTA and FQGNSA. The CDR3 runs 14 residues. V gave up 7 bases and J gave up 8 bases, with 18 bases separating them. DNA for the CDR3: TGTGCCAGCACCGAGGCGGGTACAGTAGATGAGCAGTTCTTC. This gives the protein CASTEAGTVDEQFF.

This clonotype was recorded at least ten times. The rearrangement joins TRBV10-3 to TRBJ2-5, with D tentatively TRBD1 (6 bases). In germline, CDR1 is ENHRY, CDR2 SYGVKD. Trimming took 5 bases from V and 1 from J, leaving 8 bases between them. This CDR3 is 13 amino acids long. CDR3 bases: TGTGCCATCAGTAGGACAGTCCAAGAGACCCAGTACTTC. The encoded protein is CAISRTVQETQYF.

This clonotype was picked up many times. The chain links TRBV10-3 to TRBJ2-3; D is unclear. Trimming left V 3 bases short and J 4 bases short, with 11 bases between. Germline V gene sequence: CDR1 ENHRY, CDR2 SYGVKD. This CDR3 region has 14 residues. CDR3 coding DNA: TGTGCCATCAGTGAAGAACTACGGGCAGATACGCAGTATTTT. Protein: CAISEELRADTQYF.

There are many counts of this clonotype. V gene TRBV5-1 combines with J gene TRBJ1-2, with D tentatively TRBD1 (6 bases). Germline V CDR1 and CDR2: SGHRS, YFSETQ. The CDR3 totals 14 residues. V was shortened by 5 bases and J by 10 bases, with 21 bases between the two germline ends. CDR3 DNA sequence: TGCGCCAGCAGTCCAACAGGGACCAGTCCTGACTACACCTTC. It encodes CASSPTGTSPDYTF.

There are many counts of this clonotype. For the CDR3, the DNA is TGTGCCAGCAGCTCCGATAATCAGCCCCAGCATTTT. This sequence encodes CASSSDNQPQHF. The rearrangement links TRBV28 to TRBJ1-5; unclear D gene. V was trimmed by 6 bases and J by 4 bases, leaving 7 bases between them. Germline CDR1 reads MDHEN; CDR2 reads SYDVKM. CDR3 length: 12 residues.

This clonotype was found a few times. This chain uses TRBV14 with TRBJ2-7; 10 bases map to TRBD2. The CDR3 loop spans 15 amino acids. V lost 4 bases, J lost 4 bases, and 7 bases stayed unmatched. Germline loops: CDR1 SGHDN, CDR2 FVKESK. The DNA of the CDR3 is TGTGCCAGCAGCCCGCTAGCGGGAGTAAGGTACGAGCAGTACTTC. It translates to CASSPLAGVRYEQYF.

This clonotype was counted many times. The J gene is TRBJ1-5, the V gene TRBV12-3 or TRBV12-4, with 8 bases aligning to TRBD1. The CDR3 is made up of 15 amino acids. V trimming: 1 base; J trimming: 6 bases; junction bases outside the gene matches: 5. Written as DNA, the CDR3 is TGTGCCAGCAGTTTAGGGTACAGGGGGGGTCAGCCCCAGCATTTT. Its translation is CASSLGYRGGQPQHF.

There are many counts of this clonotype. The chain joins TRBV5-1 to TRBJ1-1; unclear D gene. The CDR3 is made up of 13 amino acids. The V and J ends lost 6 bases and 4 bases respectively, with 13 bases between them. CDR1 and CDR2 from the germline V gene are SGHRS and YFSETQ. The CDR3, as DNA: TGCGCCAGCACCCTCGGATGGGCCACTGAAGCTTTCTTT. It translates to CASTLGWATEAFF.

As concerns this clonotype: A much bigger clone sits one base away, suggesting this may be a read error. The chain carries TRBV12-3 or TRBV12-4 and TRBJ1-4, with D maybe TRBD1 (6 bases). CDR3 length equals 16 residues. Trimming stripped 6 bases from V and 4 bases from J, with 18 bases between. The DNA of the CDR3 is TGTGCCAGCAGCCCGATCCGACAGGAGAATAATGAAAAACTGTTTTTT. It is translated as CASSPIRQENNEKLFF.

This clonotype was seen many times. The V call is TRBV15, the J call TRBJ2-7, with D possibly being TRBD1 (6 bases). The CDR3 has 17 amino acids. V lost 1 base and J 0 bases, leaving 16 bases between the germline ends. Germline values: CDR1 LNHNV, CDR2 YYDKDF (reference sequence). As DNA, the CDR3 is TGTGCCACCAGCAGAGGCGTGGGGGCCTCGAGCTCCTACGAGCAGTACTTC. Residues: CATSRGVGASSSYEQYF.

This clonotype was seen many times. The genes are TRBV11-2 and TRBJ2-3; 8 bases map to TRBD2. Germline CDR1 is SGHAT and CDR2 is FQNNGV. The junction had 11 bases not matched to a gene; V was cut back by 5 bases and J by 1 base. This CDR3 contains 17 residues. The CDR3 DNA is TGTGCCAGCAGCCGACGGTTCACCGGGGGGGGCACAGATACGCAGTATTTT. As protein: CASSRRFTGGGTDTQYF.

The chain is built from TRBV20-1 and TRBJ2-4, with TRBD2 as a possible D gene (5 bases). The CDR3 is 18 residues long. Germline CDR1 is DFQATT and CDR2 is SNEGSKA (reference sequence). V was clipped by 3 bases and J by 0 bases, with 21 bases between them. As DNA, the CDR3 is TGCAGTGCTAGTAACCCTCTAGCTGTAGGCCTAGCCAAAAACATTCAGTACTTC. Residues: CSASNPLAVGLAKNIQYF.

There are many counts of this clonotype. J is TRBJ1-1 and V is TRBV7-2; a possible D gene is TRBD1 (5 bases). This CDR3 contains 17 residues. With 0 bases removed from V and 6 bases from J, the gap between germline ends came to 20 bases. Germline CDR1 reads SGHTA; CDR2 reads FQGNSA. CDR3 sequence (DNA): TGTGCCAGCAGCTTAGCGAGGGGTGGAGGGGTTAGGGCTGAAGCTTTCTTT. This codes for CASSLARGGGVRAEAFF.

This clonotype appeared many times. The CDR3 DNA reads TGTGCCAGCAGCTTAGCCCCGCCACGGGAGCAGTTCTTC. Protein: CASSLAPPREQFF. The chain uses TRBV7-2 and TRBJ2-1, with D unresolved. In germline, CDR1 is SGHTA, CDR2 FQGNSA. The V end lost 0 bases, the J end lost 10 bases, and 10 bases lay between the germline ends. This CDR3 comprises 13 residues.

This clonotype has at least ten counts. The genes are TRBV20-1 and TRBJ1-1, with 8 bases identical to TRBD1. V lost 0 bases to trimming and J lost 2 bases; unmatched junction nucleotides: 5. The V gene's germline CDR1 is DFQATT and CDR2 SNEGSKA (reference sequence). There are 15 residues in the CDR3. This CDR3 reads CSARDPGTGNTEAFF. CDR3 nucleotides: TGCAGTGCTAGAGATCCCGGGACAGGAAACACTGAAGCTTTCTTT.

Notes on this clonotype: At one end the junction does not follow the germline gene, possibly because of a read error. V and J are TRBV27 and TRBJ2-7, with D maybe TRBD1 (5 bases). The CDR3 extends over 11 amino acids. The germline V gene encodes CDR1 MNHEY and CDR2 SMNVEV (reference sequence). This CDR3 reads CSSRAIYEQYF. CDR3 nucleotides: TGTTCCAGCAGGGCCATCTACGAGCAGTACTTC.

At least ten counts were recorded for this clonotype. V and J are TRBV10-1 and TRBJ2-1, with TRBD1 matching over 7 bases. CDR3 length: 13 residues. Per the germline V gene, CDR1 is WNHNN and CDR2 is SYGVQD (reference sequence). With 2 bases clipped from V and 9 bases from J, the junction kept 4 bases outside the gene matches. The CDR3 DNA is TGCGCCAGCAGTGAGGCACAGGGGAGTGAGCAGTTCTTC. It is translated as CASSEAQGSEQFF.

The sample holds many counts of this clonotype. The chain carries TRBV10-3 and TRBJ2-1; TRBD1 might be the D (5 bases). The CDR3 loop spans 13 amino acids. Trimming removed 7 bases from V and 3 bases from J, with 10 bases in between. Per the germline V gene, CDR1 is ENHRY and CDR2 is SYGVKD. Here the CDR3 reads CAINQGNYNEQFF. DNA for the CDR3: TGTGCCATCAATCAGGGAAACTACAATGAGCAGTTCTTC.

This sequence joins TRBV7-9 and TRBJ1-6; 9 nucleotides agree with TRBD1. This CDR3 has 13 residues. With V trimmed by 7 bases and J by 8 bases, 3 bases remained unmatched. Germline CDR1 SEHNR, CDR2 FQNEAQ (reference sequence). As DNA, the CDR3 is TGTGCCAGCACCAGGACAGGGGATTCACCCCTCCACTTT. Translating gives CASTRTGDSPLHF.

This clonotype was seen ten or more times. The genes are TRBV20-1 and TRBJ1-1; 7 bases fit TRBD1. CDR1 DFQATT and CDR2 SNEGSKA come from the germline V gene (reference sequence). The CDR3 runs 14 residues. V lost 0 bases and J lost 6; bases outside the gene matches: 7. The CDR3 DNA is TGCAGTGCTAGAGAACAGGGGAATTTCGCTGAAGCTTTCTTT. It specifies CSAREQGNFAEAFF.

There are many counts of this clonotype. The chain combines TRBV5-1 with TRBJ2-5; unclear D gene. Deletions cut 2 bases from V and 5 bases from J, with 13 bases between. Germline-derived CDR1 and CDR2 are SGHRS and YFSETQ. The CDR3 spans 14 residues. In DNA, the CDR3 is TGCGCCAGCAGCTTTACGAGTGGGGTGGAGACCCAGTACTTC. Its translation: CASSFTSGVETQYF. Filled out from reference TRBV5-1 and TRBJ2-5, the complete variable domain reads KAGVTQTPRYLIKTRGQQVTLSCSPISGHRSVSWYQQTPGQGLQFLFEYFSETQRNKGNFPGRFSGRQFSNSRSEMNVSTLELGDSALYLCASSFTSGVETQYFGPGTRLLVL.